These T cell receptor beta chains were read from a single sample in a study of response to subunit inactivated influenza vaccine. TCRdb itself ran the RT-PCR reads through MiXCR, one entry per CDR3 protein. Here the sample spans hundreds of thousands of distinct CDR3 sequences, about 15% being singletons. Sequenced here: PBMCs from blood, sampled 14 days before vaccination. These receptor sequences come from a man aged 50 to 59 who received an inactivated influenza vaccine. Both conserved end residues are part of each CDR3. D genes are given only for firm matches. For some rows the clone size is stated as once, few or many, or as a class when expanded; others skip it.

v_call	j_call	clone_size	cdr3_length	d_call	cdr3_aa	cdr3_nt
TRBV28	TRBJ1-2	many	14	-	CASSEGRVHYGYTF	TGTGCCAGCAGCGAAGGGCGGGTTCACTATGGCTACACCTTC
TRBV14	TRBJ1-1	many	16	-	CASSQVAPGLNTEAFF	TGTGCCAGCAGCCAAGTAGCTCCGGGACTGAACACTGAAGCTTTCTTT
TRBV6-2/TRBV6-3	TRBJ2-1	-	13	TRBD2	CASSGTNNNEQFF	TGTGCCAGCAGTGGGACTAACAACAATGAGCAGTTCTTC
TRBV4-2	TRBJ2-3	-	15	-	CASSQGRGYTDTQYF	TGTGCCAGCAGCCAAGGGCGCGGCTACACAGATACGCAGTATTTT
TRBV7-3	TRBJ2-3	many	15	TRBD2	CASSLRASGIDTQYF	TGTGCCAGCAGCTTAAGAGCTAGCGGGATTGATACGCAGTATTTT
TRBV6-5	TRBJ2-1	-	13	-	CASSYLRRAEQFF	TGTGCCAGCAGTTACTTGCGGAGGGCCGAGCAGTTCTTC
TRBV20-1	TRBJ2-7	many	13	-	CSAVQKPSYEQYF	TGCAGTGCTGTTCAGAAACCTTCCTACGAGCAGTACTTC
TRBV24-1	TRBJ2-1	few	16	-	CATSDPKRYSYNEQFF	TGTGCCACCAGTGACCCAAAGAGGTACTCCTACAATGAGCAGTTCTTC
TRBV27	TRBJ1-2	many	11	TRBD1	CASGQGYGYTF	TGTGCCAGCGGACAGGGATATGGCTACACCTTC
TRBV29-1	TRBJ2-7	few	14	TRBD1	CSVEFGTVLDEQYF	TGCAGCGTTGAGTTCGGGACAGTCTTGGACGAGCAGTACTTC
TRBV7-2	TRBJ1-4	few	15	TRBD1	CASSFTGGWNEKLFF	TGTGCCAGCAGCTTCACAGGGGGCTGGAATGAAAAACTGTTTTTT
TRBV29-1	TRBJ2-7	few	12	-	CSGLTASYEQYF	TGCAGCGGGTTGACAGCCTCCTACGAGCAGTACTTC
TRBV7-2	TRBJ1-4	many	15	TRBD1	CASSLGDRENEKLFF	TGTGCCAGCAGCTTAGGGGACAGGGAAAATGAAAAACTGTTTTTT
TRBV20-1	TRBJ1-1	-	13	-	CSAKSRLNTEAFF	TGCAGTGCTAAGTCCAGGCTGAACACTGAAGCTTTCTTT
TRBV6-1	TRBJ1-2	few	14	-	CASSEALRNYGYTF	TGTGCCAGCAGTGAAGCGCTTCGGAACTATGGCTACACCTTC
TRBV5-1	TRBJ1-6	-	15	TRBD1	CASSPRQGLNSPLHF	TGCGCCAGCAGCCCTAGACAGGGCCTTAATTCACCCCTCCACTTT